The 16 T cell receptor beta chains presented below share a single source sample, sequenced in a study of spatial heterogeneity in lung cancer. TCRdb re-analysed the 5' RACE reads in MiXCR, keeping a single row per CDR3 protein. The sample holds tens of thousands of distinct CDR3 sequences, 4% to 6% seen once. Time point: sample taken at primary tumor resection. The input material, whole RNA from tumor, nontumor lung or frozen PBMC, was sequenced unsorted. The source was PBMCs, collected at surgery. The receptors originated from a female donor with early-stage non-small cell lung cancer.

As for this clonotype: A much larger clonotype is one base distant, so this may be a read error. The V and J genes are TRBV6-5 and TRBJ2-7, with TRBD1 identical over 8 bases. Germline V CDR1 and CDR2: MNHEY, SVGAGI. V shed 4 bases and J 5 bases; nucleotides not matched to a gene: 13. This CDR3 contains 16 residues. CDR3 sequence (DNA): TGTGCCAGCAGTTTAACCCGACAGGGGAGTCGCGACGAGCAGTACTTC. Protein product: CASSLTRQGSRDEQYF.

There are many counts of this clonotype. The J gene is TRBJ2-5, the V gene TRBV4-1; D tentatively fits TRBD1 or TRBD2 (5 bases each). In germline, CDR1 is MGHRA, CDR2 YSYEKL. V was clipped by 2 bases and J by 6 bases, with 19 bases between them. The length of the CDR3 is 16 residues. CDR3 nucleotides: TGCGCCAGCAGCCAAACGGTCTCGAGGGGTCCCCAGACCCAGTACTTC. Amino acid sequence: CASSQTVSRGPQTQYF.

The CDR3 sequence: CASSLGGSPTDTQYF. For the CDR3, the DNA is TGTGCCAGCAGTTTAGGGGGGAGTCCCACAGATACGCAGTATTTT. The chain joins TRBV27 to TRBJ2-3, with D maybe TRBD2 (6 bases). The germline gives CDR1 MNHEY, CDR2 SMNVEV (reference sequence). V gave up 2 bases and J gave up 2 bases, with 11 bases separating them. This CDR3 has 15 amino acids.

This clonotype was detected ten times or more. The chain recombines TRBV7-2 with TRBJ2-5, with D perhaps matching TRBD2 (5 bases). The CDR3 sequence is 12 residues long. V gave up 2 bases and J gave up 5 bases, with 6 bases separating them. In germline, CDR1 is SGHTA, CDR2 FQGNSA. The CDR3 region has the DNA TGTGCCAGCAGCTTACGGAGGGAGACCCAGTACTTC. Its protein product is CASSLRRETQYF.

This clonotype was counted a few times. The V call is TRBV18, the J call TRBJ2-1; 9 bases align to TRBD2. With V trimmed by 2 bases and J by 0 bases, 8 bases remained unmatched. Germline CDR1 reads KGHSH; CDR2 reads LQKENI. The CDR3 consists of 18 residues. CDR3 sequence (DNA): TGTGCCAGCTCACCAGGCGGGAGGGCCACTAGCTCCTACAATGAGCAGTTCTTC. Amino acids: CASSPGGRATSSYNEQFF.

The table lists this clonotype with many counts. V is TRBV5-1 and J is TRBJ2-2, with TRBD2 as a possible D gene (6 bases). Trimming removed 4 bases from V and 7 bases from J, with 8 bases in between. This CDR3 is 12 amino acids long. Germline V gene data show CDR1 as SGHRS and CDR2 as YFSETQ. The chain's CDR3 is CASSRDFGELFF. The CDR3, as DNA: TGCGCCAGCAGCCGGGACTTCGGGGAGCTGTTTTTT.

This sequence joins TRBV9 and TRBJ2-7; 7 bases are a match to TRBD2. This CDR3 spans 13 amino acids. Germline V gene data show CDR1 as SGDLS and CDR2 as YYNGEE. V lost 1 base to trimming and J lost 6 bases; unmatched junction nucleotides: 4. CDR3 sequence reads: CASSVSGAGEQYF. The CDR3 DNA reads TGTGCCAGCAGCGTAAGCGGGGCGGGCGAGCAGTACTTC.

This clonotype was counted at least ten times. This sequence joins TRBV7-3 and TRBJ2-6; a possible D gene is TRBD2 (6 bases). Trimming removed 5 bases from V and 13 bases from J, with 18 bases in between. From germline, CDR1 is SGHTA and CDR2 FQGTGA. The CDR3 covers 14 residues. This chain's CDR3 is CASSKHGEDPVLTF. The CDR3 nucleotides are TGTGCCAGCAGCAAACACGGGGAGGACCCTGTCCTGACTTTC.

This rearrangement joins TRBV7-2 to TRBJ2-2; D is perhaps TRBD2 (6 bases). Germline assignment: CDR1 SGHTA and CDR2 FQGNSA. The CDR3 loop spans 16 amino acids. Trimming shortened V by 1 base and J by 1 base, and 10 bases separated the two germline ends. This CDR3 reads CASSLVRGMNTGELFF. The CDR3 region has the DNA TGTGCCAGCAGCTTAGTCCGCGGGATGAACACCGGGGAGCTGTTTTTT.

The J gene is TRBJ2-3, the V gene TRBV5-1; TRBD2 might be the D (7 bases). Trimming left V 4 bases short and J 5 bases short, with 17 bases between. Germline V gene data show CDR1 as SGHRS and CDR2 as YFSETQ. There are 15 residues in the CDR3. The chain's CDR3 is CASSPGQREGDTQYF. The CDR3 nucleotides read TGCGCCAGCAGCCCTGGACAGAGGGAGGGAGATACGCAGTATTTT. Filled out from reference TRBV5-1 and TRBJ2-3, the complete variable domain reads KAGVTQTPRYLIKTRGQQVTLSCSPISGHRSVSWYQQTPGQGLQFLFEYFSETQRNKGNFPGRFSGRQFSNSRSEMNVSTLELGDSALYLCASSPGQREGDTQYFGPGTRLTVL.

In its sample, this clonotype was seen a few times. The CDR3 DNA reads TGTGCCAGCAGCGGCCTTTTGGCTAGCGGGGCGCAAATCCATGAGCAGTTCTTC. Residues: CASSGLLASGAQIHEQFF. V usage is TRBV7-9 and J usage is TRBJ2-1, with TRBD2 identical over 9 bases. The V gene end was trimmed by 5 bases and the J gene end by 8 bases; junction bases not matched to a gene: 19. The CDR3 is 18 residues long. Germline V lookup: CDR1 SEHNR, CDR2 FQNEAQ (reference sequence).

At least ten counts were recorded for this clonotype. The CDR3 DNA reads TGTGCCAGCAGCGGCCCGACTACCCAAGAGACCCAGTACTTC. It is translated as CASSGPTTQETQYF. V is TRBV2 and J is TRBJ2-5; D perhaps matches TRBD2 (5 bases). V was pared by 6 bases and J by 1 base, with 12 bases between. The V gene's germline CDR1 is SNHLY and CDR2 FYNNEI. CDR3 length: 14 amino acids.

This clonotype has at least ten counts. The rearrangement joins TRBV11-2 to TRBJ1-2; no firm D call. The length of the CDR3 is 19 residues. V was shortened by 5 bases and J by 0 bases, with 25 bases between the two germline ends. Germline CDR1 SGHAT, CDR2 FQNNGV. The CDR3 bases are TGTGCCAGCAGCGAGCTTAAGTTGTCCCCGGGCAGGACTAACTATGGCTACACCTTC. Translation: CASSELKLSPGRTNYGYTF.

This clonotype occurred many times. This chain's CDR3 is CASSSGPIAGDYNEQFF. Here the CDR3 DNA reads TGCGCCAGCAGCTCGGGCCCCATAGCGGGGGATTACAATGAGCAGTTCTTC. The J gene is TRBJ2-1, the V gene TRBV5-1, with 9 bases aligning to TRBD2. The CDR3 extends over 17 amino acids. Germline V lookup: CDR1 SGHRS, CDR2 YFSETQ. J gave up 4 bases and V 3 bases, and 11 bases lay outside the gene matches. The full variable domain, rest sourced from reference TRBV5-1 and TRBJ2-1, is KAGVTQTPRYLIKTRGQQVTLSCSPISGHRSVSWYQQTPGQGLQFLFEYFSETQRNKGNFPGRFSGRQFSNSRSEMNVSTLELGDSALYLCASSSGPIAGDYNEQFFGPGTRLTVL.

There are a few counts of this clonotype. Mismatch with germline at one junction end may stem from a read error. The CDR3 nucleotides read TGTGCTAGCAGCCCACTCGGGGGGGGGCAAGGAAATGAGCAGTTCTTC. The encoded protein is CASSPLGGGQGNEQFF. The chain is built from TRBV7-7 and TRBJ2-1, with TRBD2 matching 8 bases. Germline assignment: CDR1 SSHAT and CDR2 FNYEAQ (reference sequence). This CDR3 has 16 residues.

This clonotype occurred many times. The chain is built from TRBV11-2 and TRBJ2-5; D possibly corresponds to TRBD2 (6 bases). V lost 6 bases and J 2 bases, leaving 10 bases between the germline ends. From germline, CDR1 is SGHAT and CDR2 FQNNGV. The CDR3 extends over 13 amino acids. The CDR3 here is CASSRRVQETQYF. The CDR3 DNA reads as TGTGCCAGCAGTAGGAGGGTACAAGAGACCCAGTACTTC.